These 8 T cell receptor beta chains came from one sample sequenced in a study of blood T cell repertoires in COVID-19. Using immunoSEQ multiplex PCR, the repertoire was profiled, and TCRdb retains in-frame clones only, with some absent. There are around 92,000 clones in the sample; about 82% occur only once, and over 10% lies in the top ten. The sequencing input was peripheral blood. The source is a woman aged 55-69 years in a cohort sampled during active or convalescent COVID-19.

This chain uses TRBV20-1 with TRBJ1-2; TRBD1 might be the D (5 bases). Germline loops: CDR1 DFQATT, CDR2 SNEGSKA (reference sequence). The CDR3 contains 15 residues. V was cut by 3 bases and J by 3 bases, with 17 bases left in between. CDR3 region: CSASLAGKGDYGYTF. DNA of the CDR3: TGCAGTGCTAGTTTGGCTGGGAAAGGGGACTATGGCTACACCTTC.

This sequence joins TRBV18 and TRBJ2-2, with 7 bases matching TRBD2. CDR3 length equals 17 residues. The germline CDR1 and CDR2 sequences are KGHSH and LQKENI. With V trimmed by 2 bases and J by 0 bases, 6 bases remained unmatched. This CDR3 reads CASSPSIGLANTGELFF. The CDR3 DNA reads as TGTGCCAGCTCACCAAGTATCGGACTAGCGAACACCGGGGAGCTGTTTTTT.

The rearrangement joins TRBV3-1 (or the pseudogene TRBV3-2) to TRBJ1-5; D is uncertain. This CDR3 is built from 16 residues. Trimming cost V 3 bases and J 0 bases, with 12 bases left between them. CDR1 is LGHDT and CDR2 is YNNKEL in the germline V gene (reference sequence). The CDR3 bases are TGTGCCAGCAGCCAGCGGGGAGGGAATAGCAATCAGCCCCAGCATTTT. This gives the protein CASSQRGGNSNQPQHF.

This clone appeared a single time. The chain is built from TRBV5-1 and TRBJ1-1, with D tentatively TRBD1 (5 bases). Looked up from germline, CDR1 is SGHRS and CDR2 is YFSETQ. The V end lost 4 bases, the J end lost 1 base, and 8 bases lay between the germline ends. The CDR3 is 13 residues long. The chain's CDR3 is CASSRTGNTEAFF. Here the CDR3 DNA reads TGCGCCAGCAGCCGAACAGGGAACACTGAAGCTTTCTTT.

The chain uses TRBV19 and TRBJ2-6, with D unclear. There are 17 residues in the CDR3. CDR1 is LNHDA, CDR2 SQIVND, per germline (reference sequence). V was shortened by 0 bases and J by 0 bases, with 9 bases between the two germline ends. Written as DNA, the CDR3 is TGTGCCAGTAGTATAGAAACCTGGAGCTCTGGGGCCAACGTCCTGACTTTC. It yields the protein CASSIETWSSGANVLTF.

Here the CDR3 reads CASSLDRGYGYTF. Here the CDR3 DNA reads TGTGCCAGCAGCTTAGACAGGGGTTATGGCTACACCTTC. The chain uses TRBV7-3 and TRBJ1-2; the match to TRBD1 covers 8 bases. The V and J ends lost 2 bases and 5 bases, in that order; junction bases with no gene match: 1. The CDR3 spans 13 residues. The germline V gene encodes CDR1 SGHTA and CDR2 FQGTGA.

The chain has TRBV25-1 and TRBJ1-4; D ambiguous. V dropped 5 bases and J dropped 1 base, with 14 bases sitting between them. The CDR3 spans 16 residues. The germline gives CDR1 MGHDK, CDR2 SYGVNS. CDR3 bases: TGTGCCAGCAGTACCCCCGTCCACTTAACTAATGAAAAACTGTTTTTT. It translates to CASSTPVHLTNEKLFF.

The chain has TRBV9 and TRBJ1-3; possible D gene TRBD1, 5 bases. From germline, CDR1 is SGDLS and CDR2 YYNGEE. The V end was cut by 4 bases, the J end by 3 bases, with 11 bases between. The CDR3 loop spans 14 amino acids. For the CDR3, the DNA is TGTGCCAGCAGCTCCGGGACTAGTGGAAACACCATATATTTT. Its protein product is CASSSGTSGNTIYF.